This T cell receptor (beta chain) came from a study of T cell responses to AZD1222 COVID-19 vaccine. General study points: Recipients of two AZD1222 doses showed rising Spike-specific TCR breadth and depth. Only six individuals given AZD1222 were seropositive at baseline. The study found vaccine-associated CD4 TCRs spanning spike, dominant at 160-218 and 743-854. Reportedly, close to half of spike-specific TCRs are directed against unmutated variant regions.

With regard to this clone: Its antigen is still unknown.

Produced via immunoSEQ multiplex PCR; TCRdb's table is partial and in-frame only. The sample holds some 86,000 clones; 92% are singletons and the top ten take roughly 5.2%. Germline loops: CDR1 SQVTM, CDR2 ANQGSEA. The CDR3 is made up of 15 amino acids. V gave up 7 bases and J gave up 0 bases, with 16 bases separating them. Sequences were derived from peripheral blood, sampled on day 0 of AZD1222 vaccination. This chain joins TRBV29-1 and TRBJ2-1, with D unclear. The clonotype was recovered from an adult in good health. CDR3 sequence: CSGGGGWGSYNEQFF. The CDR3 DNA reads TGCAGCGGCGGTGGTGGGTGGGGCTCCTACAATGAGCAGTTCTTC.